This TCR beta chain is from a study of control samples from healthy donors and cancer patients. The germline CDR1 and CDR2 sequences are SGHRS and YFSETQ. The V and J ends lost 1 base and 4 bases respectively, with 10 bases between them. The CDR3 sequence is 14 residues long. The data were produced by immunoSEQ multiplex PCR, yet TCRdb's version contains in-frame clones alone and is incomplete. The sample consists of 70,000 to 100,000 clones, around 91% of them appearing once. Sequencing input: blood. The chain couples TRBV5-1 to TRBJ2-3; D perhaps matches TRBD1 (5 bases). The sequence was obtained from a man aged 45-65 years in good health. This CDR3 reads CASSLQGRPDTQYF. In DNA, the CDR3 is TGCGCCAGCAGCTTGCAGGGTAGGCCAGATACGCAGTATTTT.